The 23 T cell receptor beta chains in this list originate from one sample, sequenced in a study of blood T cell repertoires in COVID-19. The protocol was immunoSEQ multiplex PCR, while the TCRdb copy is restricted to in-frame clones and leaves out a portion. The sample holds around 130,000 clones, about nine tenths seen once. Source material: peripheral blood. The source is a man aged 60 to 69 with COVID-19, enrolled during active disease.

Note on this clone: Other DNA sequences of this sample code for an identical CDR3. The rearrangement links TRBV6-2 or TRBV6-3 to TRBJ2-2; D may be TRBD2 (5 bases). The CDR3 totals 14 residues. Trimming took off 2 bases at V and 1 base at J, with 5 bases between the two ends. Per the germline V gene, CDR1 is MNHEY and CDR2 is SVGEGT. The chain's CDR3 is CASSYGRNTGELFF. CDR3 nucleotides: TGTGCCAGCAGTTACGGGAGGAACACCGGGGAGCTGTTTTTT.

The V call is TRBV11-2, the J call TRBJ1-5; D remains unclear. The CDR3 spans 16 residues. CDR1 SGHAT and CDR2 FQNNGV come from the germline V gene. The V end lost 4 bases, the J end lost 7 bases, and 20 bases lay between the germline ends. The CDR3 sequence: CASSSISGEAGQPQHF. In nucleotides, the CDR3 is TGTGCCAGCAGCTCGATATCTGGGGAAGCGGGGCAGCCCCAGCATTTT. The full variable domain, its missing parts supplied by reference TRBV11-2 and TRBJ1-5, is EAGVAQSPRYKIIEKRQSVAFWCNPISGHATLYWYQQILGQGPKLLIQFQNNGVVDDSQLPKDRFSAERLKGVDSTLKIQPAKLEDSAVYLCASSSISGEAGQPQHFGDGTRLSIL.

The chain recombines TRBV5-1 with TRBJ1-5; no firm D call. Germline CDR1 is SGHRS and CDR2 is YFSETQ. Trimming stripped 0 bases from V and 5 bases from J, with 12 bases between. CDR3 length: 15 residues. CDR3 DNA: TGCGCCAGCAGCTTGGACGGCCTAGAGGATCAGCCCCAGCATTTT. Its translation is CASSLDGLEDQPQHF.

The chain combines TRBV6-4 with TRBJ1-5, with a tentative D call TRBD1 (5 bases). CDR1 and CDR2 (germline): MRHNA, SNTAGT. This CDR3 contains 16 residues. V lost 6 bases and J lost 0, with 15 bases in between. DNA for the CDR3: TGTGCCAGCAGGGGCAGGGATAAGGATAGCAATCAGCCCCAGCATTTT. This gives the protein CASRGRDKDSNQPQHF.

The chain uses TRBV19 and TRBJ2-1; D may be TRBD1 (6 bases). Germline CDR1 LNHDA, CDR2 SQIVND (reference sequence). The CDR3 has 18 amino acids. V was trimmed by 5 bases and J by 0 bases, leaving 20 bases between them. CDR3 amino acids: CASSDHSTGISSYNEQFF. In DNA form, the CDR3 reads TGTGCCAGTAGTGACCATTCCACAGGGATCTCCTCCTACAATGAGCAGTTCTTC. The entire variable domain, with the rest obtained from reference TRBV19 and TRBJ2-1, is as follows: DGGITQSPKYLFRKEGQNVTLSCEQNLNHDAMYWYRQDPGQGLRLIYYSQIVNDFQKGDIAEGYSVSREKKESFPLTVTSAQKNPTAFYLCASSDHSTGISSYNEQFFGPGTRLTVL.

The chain couples TRBV5-1 to TRBJ2-5; tentatively, D is TRBD2 (7 bases). The CDR3 is 15 residues long. The germline CDR1 and CDR2 sequences are SGHRS and YFSETQ. V was clipped by 4 bases and J by 4 bases, with 17 bases between them. CDR3 bases: TGCGCCAGCAGCGCCATCAGGGGAGGGACAGAGACCCAGTACTTC. Protein product: CASSAIRGGTETQYF.

This chain links TRBV4-2 with TRBJ1-3; D is perhaps TRBD1 (5 bases). V lost 0 bases, J lost 3 bases, and 15 bases lay in between. The CDR3 length is 17 residues. In germline, CDR1 is LGHNA, CDR2 YNFKEQ. Here the CDR3 DNA reads TGTGCCAGCAGCCAAGAGGGTGGCGGGGGAGGTGGAAACACCATATATTTT. This encodes CASSQEGGGGGGNTIYF.

J is TRBJ2-3 and V is TRBV4-2, with 14 bases matching TRBD2. V shed 1 base, J shed 6 bases, and the junction held 3 bases outside the gene matches. The germline CDR1 and CDR2 sequences are LGHNA and YNFKEQ. The CDR3 covers 16 residues. The CDR3 bases are TGTGCCAGCAGCCAAGCCGGGACTAGCGGGAGTGATACGCAGTATTTT. The encoded protein is CASSQAGTSGSDTQYF.

This chain joins TRBV19 and TRBJ2-2, with 11 bases that match TRBD1. The CDR3 is made up of 15 amino acids. Unmatched junction bases numbered 3, after V lost 6 bases and J lost 3 bases. The germline CDR1 and CDR2 sequences are LNHDA and SQIVND (reference sequence). As DNA, the CDR3 is TGTGCCAGTAGGGGGACAGGGGGTGACACCGGGGAGCTGTTTTTT. This encodes CASRGTGGDTGELFF.

The chain employs TRBV6-2 or TRBV6-3 and TRBJ2-1; 7 nucleotides align to TRBD2. Germline values: CDR1 MNHEY, CDR2 SVGEGT. V trimming: 5 bases; J trimming: 3 bases; junction bases outside the gene matches: 7. The CDR3 contains 15 residues. The CDR3 bases are TGTGCCAGCAGTAATCGACTAGCCTTCTACAATGAGCAGTTCTTC. As protein: CASSNRLAFYNEQFF.

The genes are TRBV6-5 and TRBJ2-7, with 7 positions matching TRBD2. CDR1 MNHEY and CDR2 SVGAGI come from the germline V gene. J gave up 3 bases and V 5 bases, and 10 bases lay outside the gene matches. This CDR3 has 15 amino acids. In DNA, the CDR3 is TGTGCCAGCAGTACCTCCGGGGGGACTTTCTACGAGCAGTACTTC. It encodes CASSTSGGTFYEQYF.

The V and J genes are TRBV5-1 and TRBJ1-1; 11 nucleotides match TRBD1. The CDR3 runs to 15 residues. The V and J ends lost 4 bases and 8 bases, in that order; junction bases with no gene match: 10. In germline, CDR1 is SGHRS, CDR2 YFSETQ. The CDR3 loop reads CASSPGQGGLIEAFF. CDR3 in DNA: TGCGCCAGCAGCCCGGGACAGGGGGGTCTCATAGAAGCTTTCTTT.

This chain uses TRBV4-1 with TRBJ1-1, with D possibly being TRBD1 (5 bases). Germline V lookup: CDR1 MGHRA, CDR2 YSYEKL. V was cut by 4 bases and J by 4 bases, with 19 bases left in between. This CDR3 is 16 amino acids long. The CDR3 region has the DNA TGCGCCAGCAGCCCCAAAGGTAGGGCTAGGGGCACTGAAGCTTTCTTT. Protein: CASSPKGRARGTEAFF.

In DNA form, the CDR3 reads TGTGCCAGCAGCTTAGTTGGAGGCGGGAGGGCGACCGGGGAGCTGTTTTTT. Residues: CASSLVGGGRATGELFF. This sequence joins TRBV11-2 and TRBJ2-2; 9 nucleotides line up with TRBD2. Germline V gives CDR1 SGHAT, CDR2 FQNNGV. The trim removed 1 base at V and 5 bases at J, leaving 8 bases unmatched. CDR3 length: 17 residues.

This clone has a handful of counts. This chain joins TRBV4-3 and TRBJ1-6, with a possible D match to TRBD1 (6 bases). CDR1 LGHNA and CDR2 YSLEER come from the germline V gene. This CDR3 comprises 17 residues. V was cut by 3 bases and J by 10 bases, with 22 bases left in between. CDR3 sequence: CASSHLRDKQGASPLHF. In DNA form, the CDR3 reads TGCGCCAGCAGCCATCTCCGGGACAAACAGGGAGCCTCACCCCTCCACTTT.

This chain links TRBV6-5 with TRBJ1-1, with D hard to call. CDR1 is MNHEY and CDR2 is SVGAGI in the germline V gene. V was shortened by 4 bases and J by 6 bases, with 12 bases between the two germline ends. The CDR3 contains 13 residues. The CDR3 nucleotides read TGTGCCAGCAGTTTAAAATGGCCCGCTGAAGCTTTCTTT. It encodes CASSLKWPAEAFF.

The chain recombines TRBV3-1 (or the pseudogene TRBV3-2) with TRBJ1-5; D remains ambiguous. Germline V gene lookup returns CDR1 LGHDT and CDR2 YNNKEL (reference sequence). The CDR3 runs to 19 residues. V lost 2 bases, J lost 4 bases, and 24 bases lay in between. The chain's CDR3 is CASSQSWHRGSTGNQPQHF. Here the CDR3 DNA reads TGTGCCAGCAGCCAAAGTTGGCACCGAGGGAGTACGGGAAATCAGCCCCAGCATTTT.

The chain recombines TRBV28 with TRBJ1-5, with 7 bases aligning to TRBD1. This CDR3 is 16 amino acids long. Germline V CDR1 and CDR2: MDHEN, SYDVKM. V lost 5 bases, J lost 1 base, and 8 bases stayed unmatched. This chain's CDR3 is CASSRASQGSNQPQHF. In DNA form, the CDR3 reads TGTGCCAGCAGTCGAGCCTCACAGGGGAGCAATCAGCCCCAGCATTTT.

The chain has TRBV30 and TRBJ2-3; 8 bases are a match to TRBD1. The CDR3 runs 15 residues. CDR1 is GTSNPN, CDR2 SVGIG, per germline (reference sequence). J lost 1 base, V lost 4 bases, and 7 bases had no gene match. Written as DNA, the CDR3 is TGTGCCTGGACCTCCGGGACAGGTCGCACAGATACGCAGTATTTT. Residues: CAWTSGTGRTDTQYF. Full variable domain (outside the CDR3, taken from reference TRBV30 and TRBJ2-3): SQTIHQWPATLVQPVGSPLSLECTVEGTSNPNLYWYRQAAGRGLQLLFYSVGIGQISSEVPQNLSASRPQDRQFILSSKKLLLSDSGFYLCAWTSGTGRTDTQYFGPGTRLTVL.

The gene calls are TRBV5-1 and TRBJ2-7; TRBD2 matches 8 bases. After removal of 4 bases from V and 2 bases from J, the junction contained 2 bases not matched to a gene. The length of the CDR3 is 13 residues. Germline values: CDR1 SGHRS, CDR2 YFSETQ. CDR3 DNA sequence: TGCGCCAGCAGCCCGGGACTAGCCTACGAGCAGTACTTC. Encoded protein: CASSPGLAYEQYF.

This chain joins TRBV30 and TRBJ2-5; 8 bases line up with TRBD1. CDR3 length: 13 residues. Germline CDR1 and CDR2: GTSNPN and SVGIG (reference sequence). V lost 4 bases, J lost 5 bases, and 6 bases stayed unmatched. The CDR3 bases are TGTGCCTGGAAGCAGGGGGCTTCGGAGACCCAGTACTTC. It translates to CAWKQGASETQYF.

The rearrangement links TRBV28 to TRBJ2-7; 11 bases agree with TRBD1. CDR1 MDHEN and CDR2 SYDVKM come from the germline V gene. V shed 5 bases and J 6 bases; nucleotides not matched to a gene: 3. The CDR3 is made up of 13 amino acids. CDR3 coding DNA: TGTGCCAGCAGTCTGGGGACAGGGGGCGAGCAGTACTTC. Translating it yields CASSLGTGGEQYF.

This clone appeared once. The rearrangement uses TRBV30 and TRBJ1-6; no firm D call. The V end lost 3 bases, the J end lost 9 bases, and 9 bases lay between the germline ends. Germline CDR1 and CDR2: GTSNPN and SVGIG (reference sequence). The CDR3 consists of 12 residues. The CDR3 DNA reads as TGTGCCTGGAGGTCCCAGGTTTCACCCCTCCACTTT. Its translation is CAWRSQVSPLHF.